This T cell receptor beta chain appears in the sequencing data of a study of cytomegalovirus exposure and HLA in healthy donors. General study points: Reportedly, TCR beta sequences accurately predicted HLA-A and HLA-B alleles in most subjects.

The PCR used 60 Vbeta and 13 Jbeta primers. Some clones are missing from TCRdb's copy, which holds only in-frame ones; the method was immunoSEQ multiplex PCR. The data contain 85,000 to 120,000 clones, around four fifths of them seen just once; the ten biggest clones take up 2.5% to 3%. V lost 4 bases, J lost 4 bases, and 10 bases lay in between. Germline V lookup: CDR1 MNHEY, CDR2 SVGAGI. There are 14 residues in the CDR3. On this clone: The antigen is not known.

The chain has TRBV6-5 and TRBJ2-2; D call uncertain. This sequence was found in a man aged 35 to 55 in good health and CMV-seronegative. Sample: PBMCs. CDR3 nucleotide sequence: TGTGCCAGCAGTTCCCTCCGAGGCACCGGGGAGCTGTTTTTT. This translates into CASSSLRGTGELFF.